Listed below are T cell receptor beta chains from one sample, sequenced in a study of siplizumab effects on memory and regulatory T cells. Clones were read by immunoSEQ multiplex PCR, and TCRdb kept only the in-frame ones, dropping some. Here the sample spans around 100,000 clones, about 95% being singletons. The specimen was non-Treg CD4+ T cells sorted from blood. The receptors were sampled from a human donor in good health. Both conserved end residues are part of each CDR3. Fields, in order: J gene, D gene, V gene, clone size, CDR3 protein, CDR3 DNA. D genes are given only for firm matches. For some rows the clone size is stated as once, few or many, or as a class when expanded; others skip it.

>TRBJ2-7|TRBD2|TRBV7-9|-
CASSWTSGTTYEQYF
TGTGCCAGCAGCTGGACTAGCGGGACTACCTACGAGCAGTACTTC
>TRBJ2-1|TRBD2|TRBV15|-
CATSRGGRDYYNEQFF
TGTGCCACCAGCAGAGGAGGGCGGGACTACTACAATGAGCAGTTCTTC
>TRBJ2-1|-|TRBV19|-
CASSGAGRQGPYNEQFF
TGTGCCAGTAGTGGTGCGGGGAGACAGGGCCCCTACAATGAGCAGTTCTTC
>TRBJ2-3|TRBD2|TRBV19|-
CASSRLAGVTTDTQYF
TGTGCCAGTAGTAGACTAGCGGGAGTGACCACAGATACGCAGTATTTT
>TRBJ2-1|TRBD2|TRBV7-7|-
CASSLGSQRGYNEQFF
TGTGCTAGCAGCTTAGGGTCACAGCGGGGATACAATGAGCAGTTCTTC
>TRBJ1-2|-|TRBV7-9|-
CASSLGTVYGYTF
TGTGCCAGCAGCTTAGGCACAGTCTATGGCTACACCTTC
>TRBJ1-2|-|TRBV2|-
CASRVGYGYTF
TGTGCCAGCAGGGTTGGTTATGGCTACACCTTC
>TRBJ2-1|-|TRBV2|-
CASRFLAASYNEQFF
TGTGCCAGCAGATTCCTAGCTGCATCTTACAATGAGCAGTTCTTC
>TRBJ2-3|TRBD1|TRBV6-1|-
CASSRDRGSTDTQYF
TGTGCCAGCAGCCGGGACAGGGGGTCCACAGATACGCAGTATTTT
>TRBJ2-2|-|TRBV25-1|-
CASSARTNTGELFF
TGTGCCAGCAGTGCGCGAACGAACACCGGGGAGCTGTTTTTT
>TRBJ2-3|TRBD2|TRBV19|-
CASSRDGGTTDTQYF
TGTGCCAGTAGTCGGGACGGGGGGACCACAGATACGCAGTATTTT
>TRBJ1-1|-|TRBV20-1|-
CSARPNTEAFF
TGCAGTGCTAGGCCGAACACTGAAGCTTTCTTT
>TRBJ2-7|TRBD2|TRBV19|-
CASRKSGSGPLYEQYF
TGTGCCAGTAGAAAAAGCGGGAGTGGGCCCCTTTACGAGCAGTACTTC
>TRBJ2-1|TRBD2|TRBV6-4|-
CASSQEGLAGNEQFF
TGTGCCAGCAGTCAAGAGGGACTAGCGGGCAATGAGCAGTTCTTC
>TRBJ2-1|-|TRBV7-2|-
CASSPTQLPDSLTGEQFF
TGTGCCAGCAGCCCCACCCAGCTCCCGGACTCCCTCACCGGTGAGCAGTTCTTC
>TRBJ1-1|-|TRBV19|-
CASDNLQGLGEAFF
TGTGCCAGTGACAACCTACAGGGTCTTGGTGAAGCTTTCTTT
>TRBJ2-7|TRBD2|TRBV27|-
CASSPWTSGRNEQYF
TGTGCCAGCAGTCCGTGGACTAGCGGGAGAAACGAGCAGTACTTC
>TRBJ2-3|TRBD1|TRBV5-1|-
CASSLFNRGSTDTQYF
TGCGCCAGCAGCTTGTTCAACAGGGGGAGCACAGATACGCAGTATTTT
>TRBJ2-7|TRBD1|TRBV19|-
CASRPTGPSDEQYF
TGTGCCAGTAGGCCGACAGGGCCCTCGGACGAGCAGTACTTC
>TRBJ2-3|-|TRBV7-3|-
CASSSTGSPSTDTQYF
TGTGCCAGCAGCTCAACAGGCAGCCCCAGCACAGATACGCAGTATTTT
>TRBJ2-5|TRBD1|TRBV5-6|-
CASSRRRLRGRETQYF
TGTGCCAGCAGCCGCCGGAGGCTCAGGGGGAGAGAGACCCAGTACTTC
>TRBJ2-3|TRBD2|TRBV5-1|-
CASSLYAGGFDTQYF
TGCGCCAGCAGCTTGTATGCGGGAGGTTTCGATACGCAGTATTTT
>TRBJ1-2|-|TRBV19|-
CASSPDGSGGYTF
TGTGCCAGTAGCCCCGACGGATCGGGTGGCTACACCTTC
>TRBJ2-5|TRBD2|TRBV6-1|-
CASSEAIRSGAETQYF
TGTGCCAGCAGTGAAGCGATTCGCAGCGGGGCAGAGACCCAGTACTTC
>TRBJ1-3|-|TRBV6-5|-
CASKRRDVSSNTIYF
TGTGCCAGTAAGAGAAGGGACGTTTCATCGAACACCATATATTTT
>TRBJ2-5|TRBD1|TRBV6-5|-
CASSYTGQVGETQYF
TGTGCCAGCAGTTACACGGGACAGGTTGGAGAGACCCAGTACTTC
>TRBJ2-7|TRBD1|TRBV7-3|-
CASSLGTGGEQYF
TGTGCCAGCAGCTTAGGGACAGGGGGCGAGCAGTACTTC
>TRBJ2-1|TRBD2|TRBV7-3|-
CASSLSVSSGANEQFF
TGTGCCAGCAGCTTAAGTGTGTCTAGCGGGGCGAATGAGCAGTTCTTC
>TRBJ1-1|-|TRBV7-3|-
CASSSSPTGSTEAFF
TGTGCCAGCAGCTCCAGCCCTACAGGGAGCACTGAAGCTTTCTTT
>TRBJ1-2|-|TRBV11-2|-
CASSVDRHYGYTF
TGTGCCAGCAGCGTCGACAGACACTATGGCTACACCTTC
>TRBJ2-3|-|TRBV2|-
CASSIETGMGDTQYF
TGTGCCAGCAGCATAGAGACGGGGATGGGAGATACGCAGTATTTT
>TRBJ2-4|-|TRBV5-1|-
CASSLDVFGAKNIQYF
TGCGCCAGCAGCTTGGACGTTTTTGGGGCCAAAAACATTCAGTACTTC
>TRBJ2-1|-|TRBV11-3|-
CASSFTGLEQFF
TGTGCCAGCAGCTTTACGGGTCTTGAGCAGTTCTTC
>TRBJ2-7|-|TRBV27|-
CASTFRGRRHKEWGEQYF
TGTGCCAGTACGTTCAGGGGACGCCGACACAAAGAGTGGGGCGAGCAGTACTTC
>TRBJ2-4|-|TRBV21-1|once
CATPWEGQEAKNIQYF
TGTGCCACCCCCTGGGAGGGACAGGAAGCCAAAAACATTCAGTACTTC
>TRBJ1-2|-|TRBV2|-
CASSVERFNYGYTF
TGTGCCAGCAGTGTCGAGAGATTTAATTATGGCTACACCTTC
>TRBJ2-1|TRBD2|TRBV10-1|-
CASSGTSGRYNEQFF
TGCGCCAGCAGTGGGACTAGCGGGAGGTACAATGAGCAGTTCTTC
>TRBJ2-2|-|TRBV19|-
CACGQVNTGELFF
TGTGCCTGTGGCCAGGTCAACACCGGGGAGCTGTTTTTT
>TRBJ2-2|TRBD2|TRBV7-3|once
CASSLLSLAGPTGELFF
TGTGCCAGCAGCTTACTGTCTCTAGCGGGACCCACCGGGGAGCTGTTTTTT
>TRBJ2-1|-|TRBV27|-
CASKRWGSSSYNEQFF
TGTGCCAGCAAACGATGGGGTTCGAGCTCCTACAATGAGCAGTTCTTC
>TRBJ2-3|TRBD2|TRBV28|-
CASSLWGGGSRTDTQYF
TGTGCCAGCAGTTTATGGGGAGGCGGGAGTAGGACAGATACGCAGTATTTT
>TRBJ2-5|TRBD1|TRBV7-9|-
CASSQTGPQETQYF
TGTGCCAGCAGCCAGACAGGGCCCCAAGAGACCCAGTACTTC
>TRBJ2-7|TRBD2|TRBV18|once
CASSPFGRLYEQYF
TGTGCCAGCTCCCCGTTCGGGAGGCTTTACGAGCAGTACTTC
>TRBJ2-2|-|TRBV11-3|once
CASSLSHSINRKVNTGELFF
TGTGCCAGCAGCTTATCCCACTCCATTAATAGGAAAGTGAACACCGGGGAGCTGTTTTTT
>TRBJ2-1|-|TRBV7-3|-
CASSIGGDNEQFF
TGTGCCAGCAGCATCGGGGGAGACAATGAGCAGTTCTTC